These 27 T cell receptor beta chains were sequenced from one sample in a study of T cell responses to AZD1222 COVID-19 vaccine. Measured with immunoSEQ multiplex PCR; TCRdb has only the in-frame clones, and not every one. Of around 100,000 clones listed, around 82% are singletons. Sequencing was performed on peripheral blood, taken on day 0 of AZD1222 vaccination. These receptors originate from an adult in good health.

This clone was counted between two and nine times. The sample contains more than one DNA sequence encoding this CDR3. In DNA, the CDR3 is TGTGCCAGCAGCGTAGGAGGTTACACCGGGGAGCTGTTTTTT. This translates into CASSVGGYTGELFF. The chain is built from TRBV9 and TRBJ2-2, with no clear D. This CDR3 contains 14 residues. V was trimmed by 0 bases and J by 3 bases, leaving 6 bases between them. Germline V gives CDR1 SGDLS, CDR2 YYNGEE. The full variable domain, rest sourced from reference TRBV9 and TRBJ2-2, is DSGVTQTPKHLITATGQRVTLRCSPRSGDLSVYWYQQSLDQGLQFLIQYYNGEERAKGNILERFSAQQFPDLHSELNLSSLELGDSALYFCASSVGGYTGELFFGEGSRLTVL.

The V gene is TRBV28, the J gene TRBJ2-7; 7 bases are a match to TRBD1. Looked up from germline, CDR1 is MDHEN and CDR2 is SYDVKM. After removal of 5 bases from V and 3 bases from J, the junction contained 10 bases not matched to a gene. The length of the CDR3 is 15 residues. In DNA form, the CDR3 reads TGTGCCAGCAGTCCGACCGGGACAGCTAACTACGAGCAGTACTTC. Protein: CASSPTGTANYEQYF.

The genes are TRBV5-1 and TRBJ2-5; TRBD2 is a possible D gene (7 bases). Trimming left V 3 bases short and J 5 bases short, with 14 bases between. CDR1 SGHRS and CDR2 YFSETQ come from the germline V gene. CDR3 length: 14 residues. The CDR3 loop is CASSSGGPGETQYF. The DNA for the CDR3 is TGCGCCAGCAGCTCGGGGGGCCCCGGGGAGACCCAGTACTTC.

The chain couples TRBV18 to TRBJ1-6; D remains unclear. The V end lost 3 bases, the J end lost 6 bases, and 12 bases lay between the germline ends. Germline CDR1 is KGHSH and CDR2 is LQKENI. The CDR3 loop spans 15 amino acids. Written as DNA, the CDR3 is TGTGCCAGCTCACCTGGCACAGCCGGTAATTCACCCCTCCACTTT. This encodes CASSPGTAGNSPLHF.

This sequence joins TRBV7-2 and TRBJ1-3; D gene uncertain. Germline CDR1 SGHTA, CDR2 FQGNSA. V was cut by 10 bases and J by 0 bases, with 10 bases left in between. The CDR3 totals 13 residues. The CDR3 loop is CANSLNSGNTIYF. In nucleotides, the CDR3 is TGTGCCAACAGTTTAAACTCTGGAAACACCATATATTTT.

J is TRBJ2-4 and V is TRBV18; D is ambiguous. CDR3 length: 14 amino acids. Trimming removed 0 bases at V and 0 bases at J, with 3 bases between. Germline V gives CDR1 KGHSH, CDR2 LQKENI. CDR3 residues: CASSPPVAKNIQYF. In DNA, the CDR3 is TGTGCCAGCTCACCACCAGTAGCCAAAAACATTCAGTACTTC.

The genes are TRBV28 and TRBJ2-1; D gene uncertain. V lost 10 bases, J lost 0 bases, and 13 bases lay in between. The germline gives CDR1 MDHEN, CDR2 SYDVKM. There are 14 residues in the CDR3. The CDR3: CATAASSSYNEQFF. The DNA for the CDR3 is TGTGCCACCGCGGCCTCTAGCTCCTACAATGAGCAGTTCTTC. The entire variable domain, with the rest obtained from reference TRBV28 and TRBJ2-1, is as follows: DVKVTQSSRYLVKRTGEKVFLECVQDMDHENMFWYRQDPGLGLRLIYFSYDVKMKEKGDIPEGYSVSREKKERFSLILESASTNQTSMYLCATAASSSYNEQFFGPGTRLTVL.

V and J are TRBV2 and TRBJ2-2; D ambiguous. Germline V gene sequence: CDR1 SNHLY, CDR2 FYNNEI. Trimming took 5 bases from V and 1 from J, leaving 8 bases between them. The CDR3 is 14 residues long. CDR3 loop: CASSLTGNTGELFF. CDR3 sequence (DNA): TGTGCCAGCAGTCTAACCGGGAACACCGGGGAGCTGTTTTTT. Drawing the rest from reference TRBV2 and TRBJ2-2, the complete variable domain is EPEVTQTPSHQVTQMGQEVILRCVPISNHLYFYWYRQILGQKVEFLVSFYNNEISEKSEIFDDQFSVERPDGSNFTLKIRSTKLEDSAMYFCASSLTGNTGELFFGEGSRLTVL.

This clone came up a few times. The V call is TRBV6-6, the J call TRBJ2-1; possibly TRBD1 for D (6 bases). Germline CDR1 reads MNHNY; CDR2 reads SVGAGI (reference sequence). V was shortened by 0 bases and J by 0 bases, with 6 bases between the two germline ends. The CDR3 spans 15 residues. The CDR3 here is CASSYSGGSYNEQFF. The CDR3 bases are TGTGCCAGCAGTTACTCAGGGGGCTCCTACAATGAGCAGTTCTTC.

The chain employs TRBV5-1 and TRBJ2-1; D perhaps matches TRBD1 (6 bases). CDR3 size: 12 residues. Trimming took 0 bases from V and 8 from J, leaving 6 bases between them. Germline V gene lookup returns CDR1 SGHRS and CDR2 YFSETQ. The CDR3 loop is CASSLAGDEQFF. The CDR3 DNA follows: TGCGCCAGCAGCTTGGCAGGGGATGAGCAGTTCTTC.

This sequence joins TRBV4-1 and TRBJ2-6; no firm D call. V was shortened by 5 bases and J by 1 base, with 6 bases between the two germline ends. The CDR3 spans 14 residues. Germline CDR1 and CDR2: MGHRA and YSYEKL. The CDR3 bases are TGCGCCAGCAGCGACACTTCTGGGGCCAACGTCCTGACTTTC. Encoded protein: CASSDTSGANVLTF.

V usage is TRBV15 and J usage is TRBJ2-3; perhaps D is TRBD1 or TRBD2 (6 bases each). The CDR3 loop spans 17 amino acids. With 1 base removed from V and 2 bases from J, the gap between germline ends came to 16 bases. In germline, CDR1 is LNHNV, CDR2 YYDKDF (reference sequence). The DNA of the CDR3 is TGTGCCACCAGCAGAGGGTGGGGGGCGTCTAACACAGATACGCAGTATTTT. It encodes CATSRGWGASNTDTQYF.

The chain employs TRBV12-3 or TRBV12-4 and TRBJ2-5, with D hard to call. There are 12 residues in the CDR3. The V gene lost 6 bases and the J gene lost 7 bases, with 12 bases spanning the gap. CDR3 in amino acids: CASSPGPGTQYF. The CDR3, as DNA: TGTGCCAGCAGCCCTGGGCCGGGGACCCAGTACTTC.

This chain uses TRBV28 with TRBJ2-7; a possible D gene is TRBD2 (5 bases). V dropped 2 bases and J dropped 3 bases, with 11 bases sitting between them. The CDR3 extends over 14 amino acids. CDR1 is MDHEN, CDR2 SYDVKM, per germline. The CDR3 nucleotides are TGTGCCAGCAGTTTACCCGGACTGAACTACGAGCAGTACTTC. Translation: CASSLPGLNYEQYF.

This rearrangement joins TRBV14 to TRBJ1-2; 9 bases are a match to TRBD1. CDR1 and CDR2 (germline): SGHDN, FVKESK. The CDR3 runs to 14 residues. V was pared by 1 base and J by 5 bases, with 2 bases of the junction left unmatched. The CDR3, as DNA: TGTGCCAGCAGCCAAGCAGGGACAGGGTATGGCTACACCTTC. The encoded protein is CASSQAGTGYGYTF.

This chain links TRBV11-3 with TRBJ2-4; D might be TRBD2 (6 bases). V was clipped by 0 bases and J by 0 bases, with 9 bases between them. CDR3 length: 16 amino acids. Germline CDR1 SGHNT, CDR2 YENEEA. CDR3 loop: CASSLDGGIAKNIQYF. DNA for the CDR3: TGTGCCAGCAGCTTAGACGGGGGAATAGCCAAAAACATTCAGTACTTC.

The chain couples TRBV7-9 to TRBJ1-1; D unclear. The germline V gene has CDR1 SEHNR and CDR2 FQNEAQ (reference sequence). The V end was cut by 5 bases, the J end by 3 bases, with 13 bases between. CDR3 length: 14 residues. As DNA, the CDR3 is TGTGCCAGCAGCACTACCCCTGAGGACACTGAAGCTTTCTTT. Amino acids: CASSTTPEDTEAFF.

This clone was seen just once. V usage is TRBV19 and J usage is TRBJ2-7, with 10 bases lining up with TRBD1. The CDR3 consists of 14 residues. Trimming removed 1 base from V and 3 bases from J; junction bases left unmatched: 0. From germline, CDR1 is LNHDA and CDR2 SQIVND (reference sequence). The CDR3 loop reads CASSIGDRGYEQYF. The CDR3, as DNA: TGTGCCAGTAGTATAGGGGACAGGGGCTACGAGCAGTACTTC.

The chain has TRBV6-5 and TRBJ1-1; D unresolved. From germline, CDR1 is MNHEY and CDR2 SVGAGI. The ends were cut back, 4 bases at V and 7 bases at J, with 16 bases in the middle. The CDR3 sequence is 14 residues long. CDR3 DNA sequence: TGTGCCAGCAGTTCAAGGACCACCTCCCTTGAAGCTTTCTTT. Encoded protein: CASSSRTTSLEAFF.

This chain joins TRBV19 and TRBJ1-2; D remains ambiguous. This CDR3 is built from 11 residues. Trimming left V 3 bases short and J 4 bases short, with 3 bases between. Per germline, CDR1 LNHDA and CDR2 SQIVND (reference sequence). CDR3: CASSMVYGYTF. CDR3 coding DNA: TGTGCCAGTAGTATGGTCTATGGCTACACCTTC.

This chain links TRBV4-3 with TRBJ1-1, with D uncertain. The CDR3 sequence is 15 residues long. Germline V lookup: CDR1 LGHNA, CDR2 YSLEER. V was cut by 1 base and J by 1 base, with 10 bases left in between. The CDR3 spells CASSQGGRENTEAFF. The DNA of the CDR3 is TGCGCCAGCAGCCAAGGAGGGAGAGAGAACACTGAAGCTTTCTTT.

J is TRBJ1-1 and V is TRBV6-5; maybe TRBD1 (5 bases). V dropped 6 bases and J dropped 2 bases, with 10 bases sitting between them. This CDR3 is built from 13 residues. The germline CDR1 and CDR2 sequences are MNHEY and SVGAGI. CDR3 DNA: TGTGCCAGCAGGGAGGGGAGAAACACTGAAGCTTTCTTT. Encoded protein: CASREGRNTEAFF.

The chain couples TRBV6-2 or TRBV6-3 to TRBJ1-1, with a possible D match to TRBD1 (6 bases). V gave up 5 bases and J gave up 3 bases, with 13 bases separating them. The germline V gene encodes CDR1 MNHEY and CDR2 SVGEGT. This CDR3 has 14 residues. CDR3 nucleotide sequence: TGTGCCAGCAGTGACAGGCTTGGTGACACTGAAGCTTTCTTT. Translation: CASSDRLGDTEAFF.

This chain links TRBV27 with TRBJ2-3, with D perhaps matching TRBD1 or TRBD2 (6 bases each). Trimming stripped 4 bases from V and 2 bases from J, with 13 bases between. CDR3 length equals 15 residues. The germline CDR1 and CDR2 sequences are MNHEY and SMNVEV (reference sequence). CDR3 residues: CASSSGDKDTDTQYF. The CDR3 nucleotides read TGTGCCAGCAGTTCGGGGGACAAGGACACAGATACGCAGTATTTT.

The chain uses TRBV7-2 and TRBJ2-1, with 10 nucleotides matching TRBD2. This CDR3 region has 19 residues. Trimming at V came to 2 bases and at J to 3 bases, leaving 13 bases not matched to a gene. Germline-derived CDR1 and CDR2 are SGHTA and FQGNSA. The CDR3, as DNA: TGTGCCAGCAGCTTATCTACAGTCCTAGCGGGAGCGAACTACAATGAGCAGTTCTTC. This gives the protein CASSLSTVLAGANYNEQFF.

This chain links TRBV11-3 with TRBJ1-2; D gene ambiguous. Trimming cost V 0 bases and J 7 bases, with 18 bases left between them. The CDR3 is 16 amino acids. Germline values: CDR1 SGHNT, CDR2 YENEEA. The CDR3 DNA follows: TGTGCCAGCAGCTTAGATGGCGGCAGACTGGATGTTGGCTACACCTTC. Its protein is CASSLDGGRLDVGYTF. The full variable domain, in which reference TRBV11-3 and TRBJ1-2 provide the parts outside the CDR3, is EAGVVQSPRYKIIEKKQPVAFWCNPISGHNTLYWYLQNLGQGPELLIRYENEEAVDDSQLPKDRFSAERLKGVDSTLKIQPAELGDSAVYLCASSLDGGRLDVGYTFGSGTRLTVV.

The J gene is TRBJ2-1, the V gene TRBV7-2; D is possibly TRBD1 or TRBD2 (6 bases each). CDR1 and CDR2 (germline): SGHTA, FQGNSA. The CDR3 extends over 19 amino acids. Trimming shortened V by 5 bases and J by 5 bases, and 28 bases separated the two germline ends. CDR3: CASSGARDSRGPANNEQFF. The CDR3 DNA reads as TGTGCCAGCAGCGGGGCACGGGACTCCAGGGGCCCGGCTAACAATGAGCAGTTCTTC.